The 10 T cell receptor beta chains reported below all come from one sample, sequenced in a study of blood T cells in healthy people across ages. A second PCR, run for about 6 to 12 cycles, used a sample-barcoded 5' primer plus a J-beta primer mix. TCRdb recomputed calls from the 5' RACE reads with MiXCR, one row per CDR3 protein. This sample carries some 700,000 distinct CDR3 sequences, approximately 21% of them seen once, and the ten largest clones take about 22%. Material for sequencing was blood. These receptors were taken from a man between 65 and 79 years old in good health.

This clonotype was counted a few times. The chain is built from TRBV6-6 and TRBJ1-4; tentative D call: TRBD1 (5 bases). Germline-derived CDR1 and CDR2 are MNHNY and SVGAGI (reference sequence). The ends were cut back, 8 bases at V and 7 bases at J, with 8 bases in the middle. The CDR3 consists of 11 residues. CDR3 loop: CASGGFEKLFF. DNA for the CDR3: TGTGCCAGCGGGGGGTTTGAAAAACTGTTTTTT.

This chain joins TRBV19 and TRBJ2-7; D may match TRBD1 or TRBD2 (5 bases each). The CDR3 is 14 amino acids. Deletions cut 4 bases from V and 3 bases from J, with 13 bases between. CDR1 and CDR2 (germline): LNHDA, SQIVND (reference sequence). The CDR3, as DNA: TGTGCCAGTAGTAGTAAGGTGGGGGTCTACGAGCAGTACTTC. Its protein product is CASSSKVGVYEQYF.

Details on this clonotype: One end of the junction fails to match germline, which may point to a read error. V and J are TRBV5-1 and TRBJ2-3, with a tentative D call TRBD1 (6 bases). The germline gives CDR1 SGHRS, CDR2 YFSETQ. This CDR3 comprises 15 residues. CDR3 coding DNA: TGCGCCGGCAGCGTGGACAGTCCTAGCACAGATACGCAGTATTTT. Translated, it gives CAGSVDSPSTDTQYF.

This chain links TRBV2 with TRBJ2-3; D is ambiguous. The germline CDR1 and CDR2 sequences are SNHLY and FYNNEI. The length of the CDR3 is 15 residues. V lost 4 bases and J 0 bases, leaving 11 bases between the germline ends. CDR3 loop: CASSVHVASTDTQYF. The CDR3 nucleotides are TGTGCCAGCAGTGTCCACGTTGCTAGCACAGATACGCAGTATTTT.

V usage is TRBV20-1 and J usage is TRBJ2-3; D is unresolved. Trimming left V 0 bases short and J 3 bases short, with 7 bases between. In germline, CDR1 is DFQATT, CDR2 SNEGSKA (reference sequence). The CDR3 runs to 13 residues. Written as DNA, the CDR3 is TGCAGTGCTAGAGATACTAATACAGATACGCAGTATTTT. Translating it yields CSARDTNTDTQYF.

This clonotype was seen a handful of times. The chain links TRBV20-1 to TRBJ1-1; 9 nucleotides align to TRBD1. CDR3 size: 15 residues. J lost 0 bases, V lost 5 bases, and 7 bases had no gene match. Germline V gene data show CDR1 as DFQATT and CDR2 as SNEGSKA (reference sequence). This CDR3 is CSAPDRGPMNTEAFF. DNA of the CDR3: TGCAGTGCTCCGGACAGGGGACCCATGAACACTGAAGCTTTCTTT.

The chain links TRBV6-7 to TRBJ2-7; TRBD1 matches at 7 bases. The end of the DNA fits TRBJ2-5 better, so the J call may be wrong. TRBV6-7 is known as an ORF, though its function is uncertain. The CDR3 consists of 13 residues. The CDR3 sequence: CASSYSGGGTQYF. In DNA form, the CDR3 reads TGTGCCAGCAGTTACTCAGGGGGCGGGACCCAGTACTTC.

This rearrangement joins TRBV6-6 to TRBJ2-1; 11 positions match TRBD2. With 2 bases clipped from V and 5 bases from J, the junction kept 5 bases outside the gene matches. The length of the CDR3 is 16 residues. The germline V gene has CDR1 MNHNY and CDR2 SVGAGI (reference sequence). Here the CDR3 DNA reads TGTGCCAGCAGTTACGGGACTAGCGGCTCAAACAATGAGCAGTTCTTC. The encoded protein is CASSYGTSGSNNEQFF.

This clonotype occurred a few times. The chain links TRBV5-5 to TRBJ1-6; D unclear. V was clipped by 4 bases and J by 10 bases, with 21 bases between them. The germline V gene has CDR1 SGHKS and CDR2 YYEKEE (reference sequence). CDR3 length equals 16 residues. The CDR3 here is CASSRGGNGLGSPLHF. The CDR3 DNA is TGTGCCAGCAGCCGGGGTGGAAACGGACTGGGCTCACCCCTCCACTTT.

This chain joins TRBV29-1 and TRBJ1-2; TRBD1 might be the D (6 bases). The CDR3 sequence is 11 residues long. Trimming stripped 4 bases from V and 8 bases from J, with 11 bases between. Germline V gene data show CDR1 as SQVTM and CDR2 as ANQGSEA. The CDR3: CSVGGADGYTF. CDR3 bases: TGCAGCGTTGGGGGGGCTGACGGCTACACCTTC. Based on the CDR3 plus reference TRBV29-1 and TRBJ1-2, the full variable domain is SAVISQKPSRDICQRGTSLTIQCQVDSQVTMMFWYRQQPGQSLTLIATANQGSEATYESGFVIDKFPISRPNLTFSTLTVSNMSPEDSSIYLCSVGGADGYTFGSGTRLTVV.